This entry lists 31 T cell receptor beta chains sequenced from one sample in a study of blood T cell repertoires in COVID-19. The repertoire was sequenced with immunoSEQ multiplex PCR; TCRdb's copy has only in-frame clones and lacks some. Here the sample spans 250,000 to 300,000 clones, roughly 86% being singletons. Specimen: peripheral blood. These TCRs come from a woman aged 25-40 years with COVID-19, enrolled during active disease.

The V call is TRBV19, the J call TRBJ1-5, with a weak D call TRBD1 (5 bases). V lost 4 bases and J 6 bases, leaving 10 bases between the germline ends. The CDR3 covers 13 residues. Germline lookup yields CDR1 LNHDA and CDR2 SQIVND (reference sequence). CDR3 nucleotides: TGTGCCAGTAGTACGGGGGGAGGTCAGCCCCAGCATTTT. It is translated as CASSTGGGQPQHF.

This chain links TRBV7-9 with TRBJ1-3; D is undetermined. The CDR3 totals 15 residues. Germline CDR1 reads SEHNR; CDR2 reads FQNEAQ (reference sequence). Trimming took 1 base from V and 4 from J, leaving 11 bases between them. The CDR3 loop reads CASSLGSLSGNTIYF. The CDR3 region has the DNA TGTGCCAGCAGCTTAGGAAGTTTGAGCGGAAACACCATATATTTT.

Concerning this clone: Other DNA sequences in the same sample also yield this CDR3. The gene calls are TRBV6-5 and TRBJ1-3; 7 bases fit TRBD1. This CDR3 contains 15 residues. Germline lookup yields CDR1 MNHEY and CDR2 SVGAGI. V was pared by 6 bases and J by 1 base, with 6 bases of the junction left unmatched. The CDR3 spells CASSRQGRSGNTIYF. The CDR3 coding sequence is TGTGCCAGCAGCCGACAGGGAAGGTCTGGAAACACCATATATTTT.

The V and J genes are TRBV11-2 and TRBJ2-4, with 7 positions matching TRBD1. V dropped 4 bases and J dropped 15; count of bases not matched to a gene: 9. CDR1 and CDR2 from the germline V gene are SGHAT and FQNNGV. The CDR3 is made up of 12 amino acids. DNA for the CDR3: TGTGCCAGCAGCTCCGGGGACAGTTGGCCGTACTTC. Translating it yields CASSSGDSWPYF.

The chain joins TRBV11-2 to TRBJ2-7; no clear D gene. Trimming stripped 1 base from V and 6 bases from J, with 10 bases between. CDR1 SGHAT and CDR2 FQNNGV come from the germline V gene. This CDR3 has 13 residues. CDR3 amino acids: CASSLGMAAEQYF. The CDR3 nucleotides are TGTGCCAGCAGCTTAGGCATGGCCGCCGAGCAGTACTTC.

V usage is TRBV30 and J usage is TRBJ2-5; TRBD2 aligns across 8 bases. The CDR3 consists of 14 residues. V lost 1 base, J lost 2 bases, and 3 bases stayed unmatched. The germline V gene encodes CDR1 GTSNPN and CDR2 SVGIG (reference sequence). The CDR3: CAWSAGLAQETQYF. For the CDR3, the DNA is TGTGCCTGGAGTGCAGGACTAGCTCAAGAGACCCAGTACTTC. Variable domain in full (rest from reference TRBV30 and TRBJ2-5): SQTIHQWPATLVQPVGSPLSLECTVEGTSNPNLYWYRQAAGRGLQLLFYSVGIGQISSEVPQNLSASRPQDRQFILSSKKLLLSDSGFYLCAWSAGLAQETQYFGPGTRLLVL.

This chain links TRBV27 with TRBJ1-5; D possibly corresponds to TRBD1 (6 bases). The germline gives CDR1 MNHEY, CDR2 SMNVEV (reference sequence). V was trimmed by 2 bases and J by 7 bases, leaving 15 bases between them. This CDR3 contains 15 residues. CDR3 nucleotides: TGTGCCAGCAGTTTAATGGGGGCCTCGGGGCAGCCCCAGCATTTT. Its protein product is CASSLMGASGQPQHF.

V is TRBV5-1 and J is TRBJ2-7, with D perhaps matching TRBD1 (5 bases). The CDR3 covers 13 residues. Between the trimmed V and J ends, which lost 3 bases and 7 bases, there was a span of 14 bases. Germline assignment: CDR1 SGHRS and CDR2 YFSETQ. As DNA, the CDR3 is TGCGCCAGCAGCTCCGGGTCAGGGATGGAGCAGTACTTC. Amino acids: CASSSGSGMEQYF. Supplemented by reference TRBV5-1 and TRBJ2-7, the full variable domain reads KAGVTQTPRYLIKTRGQQVTLSCSPISGHRSVSWYQQTPGQGLQFLFEYFSETQRNKGNFPGRFSGRQFSNSRSEMNVSTLELGDSALYLCASSSGSGMEQYFGPGTRLTVT.

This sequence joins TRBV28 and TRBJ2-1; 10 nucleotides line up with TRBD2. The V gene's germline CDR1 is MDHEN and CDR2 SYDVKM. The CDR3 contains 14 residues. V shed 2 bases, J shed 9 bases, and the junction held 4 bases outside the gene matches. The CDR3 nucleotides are TGTGCCAGCAGTTTACTAGCGGGAGATGGTGAGCAGTTCTTC. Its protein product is CASSLLAGDGEQFF.

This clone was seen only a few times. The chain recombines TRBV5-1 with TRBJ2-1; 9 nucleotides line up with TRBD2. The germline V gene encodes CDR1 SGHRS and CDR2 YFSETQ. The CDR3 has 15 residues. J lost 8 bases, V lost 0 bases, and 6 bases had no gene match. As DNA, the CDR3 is TGCGCCAGCAGCTTGGGCGCGGGAGGGCCGGATGAGCAGTTCTTC. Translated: CASSLGAGGPDEQFF.

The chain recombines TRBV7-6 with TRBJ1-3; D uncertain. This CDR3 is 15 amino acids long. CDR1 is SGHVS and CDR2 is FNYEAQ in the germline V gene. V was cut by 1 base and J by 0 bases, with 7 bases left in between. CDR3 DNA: TGTGCCAGCAGCTTAGACGGTATCTCTGGAAACACCATATATTTT. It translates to CASSLDGISGNTIYF.

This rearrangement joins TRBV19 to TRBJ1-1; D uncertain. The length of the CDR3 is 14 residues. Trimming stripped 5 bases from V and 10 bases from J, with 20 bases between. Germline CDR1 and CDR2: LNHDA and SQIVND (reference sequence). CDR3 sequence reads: CASSPPERRERAFF. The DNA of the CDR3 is TGTGCCAGTAGTCCCCCGGAGAGGAGGGAACGAGCTTTCTTT.

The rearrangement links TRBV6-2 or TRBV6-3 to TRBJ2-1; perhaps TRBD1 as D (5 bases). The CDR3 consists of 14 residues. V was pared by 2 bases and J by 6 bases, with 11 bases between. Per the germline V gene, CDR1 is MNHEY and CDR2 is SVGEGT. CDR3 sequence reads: CASSYVQVSNEQFF. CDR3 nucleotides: TGTGCCAGCAGTTACGTACAGGTCAGCAATGAGCAGTTCTTC.

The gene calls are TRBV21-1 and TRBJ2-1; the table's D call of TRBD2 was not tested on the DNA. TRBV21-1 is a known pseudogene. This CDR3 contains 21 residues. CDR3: CASSSQVAGGFPEPIYNEQFF. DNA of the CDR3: TGTGCCAGCAGCAGTCAAGTAGCGGGAGGATTCCCGGAACCTATCTACAATGAGCAGTTCTTC.

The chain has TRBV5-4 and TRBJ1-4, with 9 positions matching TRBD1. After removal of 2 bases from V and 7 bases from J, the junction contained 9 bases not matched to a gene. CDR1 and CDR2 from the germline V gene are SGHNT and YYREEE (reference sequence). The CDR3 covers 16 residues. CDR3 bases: TGTGCCAGCAGCTTCTCGACAGGGGGGCTGGTTGAAAAACTGTTTTTT. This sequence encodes CASSFSTGGLVEKLFF.

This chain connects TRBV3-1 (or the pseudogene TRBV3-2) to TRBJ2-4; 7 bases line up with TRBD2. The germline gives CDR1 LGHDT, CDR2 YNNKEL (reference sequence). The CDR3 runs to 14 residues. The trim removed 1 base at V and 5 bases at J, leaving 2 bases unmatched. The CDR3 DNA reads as TGTGCCAGCAGCCAAGGACTAGCAGAAAACATTCAGTACTTC. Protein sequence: CASSQGLAENIQYF.

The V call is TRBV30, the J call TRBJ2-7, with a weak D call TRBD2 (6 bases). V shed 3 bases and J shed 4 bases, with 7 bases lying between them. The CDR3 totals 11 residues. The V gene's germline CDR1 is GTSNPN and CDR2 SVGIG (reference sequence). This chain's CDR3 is CAWRGLYEQYF. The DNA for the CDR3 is TGTGCCTGGAGGGGACTTTACGAGCAGTACTTC.

The CDR3 region is CASSRTNQPQHF. CDR3 bases: TGTGCCAGCAGTCGAACTAATCAGCCCCAGCATTTT. The chain recombines TRBV12-3 or TRBV12-4 with TRBJ1-5; D is unresolved. CDR3 length equals 12 residues. V was trimmed by 5 bases and J by 4 bases, leaving 6 bases between them.

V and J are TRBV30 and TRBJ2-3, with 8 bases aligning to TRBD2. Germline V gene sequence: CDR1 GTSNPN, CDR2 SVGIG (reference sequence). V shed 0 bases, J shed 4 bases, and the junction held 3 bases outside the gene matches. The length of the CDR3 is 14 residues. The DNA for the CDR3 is TGTGCCTGGAGTGTGCCGGGAGGGTCAGATACGCAGTATTTT. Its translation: CAWSVPGGSDTQYF.

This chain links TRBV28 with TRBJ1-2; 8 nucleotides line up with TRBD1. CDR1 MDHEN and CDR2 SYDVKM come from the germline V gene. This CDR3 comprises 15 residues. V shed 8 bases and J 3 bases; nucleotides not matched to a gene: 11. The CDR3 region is CASSPQGAGDYGYTF. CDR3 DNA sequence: TGTGCCAGCTCCCCGCAGGGGGCAGGTGACTATGGCTACACCTTC.

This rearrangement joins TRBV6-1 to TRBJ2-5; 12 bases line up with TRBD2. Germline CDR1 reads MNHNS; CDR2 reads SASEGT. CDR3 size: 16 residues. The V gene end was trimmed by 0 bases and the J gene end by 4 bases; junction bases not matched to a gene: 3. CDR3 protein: CASSEAASGRGETQYF. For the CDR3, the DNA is TGTGCCAGCAGTGAAGCCGCTAGCGGGAGGGGAGAGACCCAGTACTTC.

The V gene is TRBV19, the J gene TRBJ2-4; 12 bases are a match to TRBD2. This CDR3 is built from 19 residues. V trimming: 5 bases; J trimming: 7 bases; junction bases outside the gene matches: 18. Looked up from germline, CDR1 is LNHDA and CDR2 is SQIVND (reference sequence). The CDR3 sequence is CASSRDSLAGGRGRNIQYF. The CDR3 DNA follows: TGTGCCAGTAGTCGGGACAGCCTAGCGGGAGGGAGGGGGCGGAACATTCAGTACTTC.

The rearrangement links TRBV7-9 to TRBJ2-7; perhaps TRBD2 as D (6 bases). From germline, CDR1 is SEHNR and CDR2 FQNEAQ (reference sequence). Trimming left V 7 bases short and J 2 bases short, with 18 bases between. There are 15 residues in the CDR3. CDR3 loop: CASIPSGRGPYEQYF. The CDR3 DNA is TGTGCCAGCATCCCCTCCGGGCGGGGCCCCTACGAGCAGTACTTC. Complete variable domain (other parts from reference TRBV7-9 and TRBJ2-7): DTGVSQNPRHKITKRGQNVTFRCDPISEHNRLYWYRQTLGQGPEFLTYFQNEAQLEKSRLLSDRFSAERPKGSFSTLEIQRTEQGDSAMYLCASIPSGRGPYEQYFGPGTRLTVT.

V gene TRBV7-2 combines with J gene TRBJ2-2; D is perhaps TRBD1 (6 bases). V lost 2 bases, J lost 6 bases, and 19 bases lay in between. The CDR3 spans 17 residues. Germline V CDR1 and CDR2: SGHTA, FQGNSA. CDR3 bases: TGTGCCAGCAGCTTATTTTTTGGGGGCGTTAAGTCCGGGGAGCTGTTTTTT. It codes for CASSLFFGGVKSGELFF.

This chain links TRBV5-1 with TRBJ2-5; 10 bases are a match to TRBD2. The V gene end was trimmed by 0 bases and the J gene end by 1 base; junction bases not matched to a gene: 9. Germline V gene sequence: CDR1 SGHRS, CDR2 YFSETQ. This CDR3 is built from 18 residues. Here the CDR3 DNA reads TGCGCCAGCAGCTTGGGTCGGCTAGCGGGAGATTTCCAAGAGACCCAGTACTTC. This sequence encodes CASSLGRLAGDFQETQYF.

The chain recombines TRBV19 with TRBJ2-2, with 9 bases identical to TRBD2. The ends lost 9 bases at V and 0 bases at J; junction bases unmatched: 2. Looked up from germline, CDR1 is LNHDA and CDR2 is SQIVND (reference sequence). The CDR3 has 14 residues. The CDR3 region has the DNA TGTGCCAGCCGGACTAGCGCGAACACCGGGGAGCTGTTTTTT. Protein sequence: CASRTSANTGELFF.

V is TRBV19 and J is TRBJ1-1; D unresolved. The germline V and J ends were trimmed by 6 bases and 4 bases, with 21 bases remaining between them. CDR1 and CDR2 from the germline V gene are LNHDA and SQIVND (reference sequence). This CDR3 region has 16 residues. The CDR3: CASSPTPGPEGTEAFF. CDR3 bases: TGTGCCAGTAGCCCGACACCGGGCCCTGAGGGCACTGAAGCTTTCTTT. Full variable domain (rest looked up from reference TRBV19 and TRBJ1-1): DGGITQSPKYLFRKEGQNVTLSCEQNLNHDAMYWYRQDPGQGLRLIYYSQIVNDFQKGDIAEGYSVSREKKESFPLTVTSAQKNPTAFYLCASSPTPGPEGTEAFFGQGTRLTVV.

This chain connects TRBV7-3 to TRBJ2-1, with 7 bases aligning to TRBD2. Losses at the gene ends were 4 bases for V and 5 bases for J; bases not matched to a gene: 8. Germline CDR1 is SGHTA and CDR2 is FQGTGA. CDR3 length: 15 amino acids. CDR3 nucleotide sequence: TGTGCCAGCAGCTCTGGGCGGGAGAGGGACAATGAGCAGTTCTTC. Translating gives CASSSGRERDNEQFF.

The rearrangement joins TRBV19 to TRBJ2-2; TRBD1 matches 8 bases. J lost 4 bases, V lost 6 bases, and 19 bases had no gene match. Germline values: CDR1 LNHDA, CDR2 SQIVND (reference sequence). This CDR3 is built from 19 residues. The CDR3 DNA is TGTGCCAGTAGATACGAGTTGCAGGGGGCAGGGCGAAGCACCGGGGAGCTGTTTTTT. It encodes CASRYELQGAGRSTGELFF.

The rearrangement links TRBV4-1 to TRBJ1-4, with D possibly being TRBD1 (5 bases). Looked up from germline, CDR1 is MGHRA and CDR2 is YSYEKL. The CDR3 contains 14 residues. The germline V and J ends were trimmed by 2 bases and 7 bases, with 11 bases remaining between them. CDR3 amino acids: CASSQPDRTEKLFF. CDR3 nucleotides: TGCGCCAGCAGCCAACCAGACAGAACTGAAAAACTGTTTTTT.

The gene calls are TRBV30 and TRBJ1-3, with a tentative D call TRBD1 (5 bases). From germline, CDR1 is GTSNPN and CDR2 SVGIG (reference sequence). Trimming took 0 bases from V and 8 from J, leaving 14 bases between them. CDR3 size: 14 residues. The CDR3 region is CAWSVWGEGDTIYF. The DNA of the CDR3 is TGTGCCTGGAGTGTATGGGGCGAAGGAGACACCATATATTTT.